This T cell receptor beta chain was identified in a study of OX40 agonist ivuxolimab in advanced cancers. The wider study: In three patients, partial responses were observed, one with hepatocellular carcinoma and two with cutaneous melanoma. Notes on the study in general: Normalized expansion of T-cell clones was also low for some nonresponders.

To note about this clone: Its antigen is unknown.

The length of the CDR3 is 12 residues. Germline loops: CDR1 WSHSY, CDR2 SAAADI. V lost 1 base and J lost 7, with 7 bases in between. Patients with a history of autoimmune disease or on systemic immunosuppression were excluded. Method: immunoSEQ multiplex PCR; TCRdb's copy keeps in-frame clones and lacks some. The top ten clones hold 0.2% to 0.25% of a sample with about 90,000 clones, more than 80% of them seen once. This clonotype was sampled from an adult with an advanced solid tumor such as melanoma, head and neck, liver or kidney cancer. The chain employs TRBV10-2 and TRBJ1-1; D is unresolved. Sequences were derived from CD4+ or CD8+ T cells sorted from blood, sampled in a trial of the OX40 agonist ivuxolimab. The CDR3 region is CASSEFGSEAFF. The CDR3 DNA reads TGCGCCAGCAGTGAGTTCGGAAGTGAAGCTTTCTTT.